The 12 T cell receptor beta chains given below trace back to one sample, sequenced in a study of beta chain features in type 1 diabetes. Expressed TCRB transcripts were sequenced because the entire RNA isolate underwent reverse transcription. Assay used: immunoSEQ multiplex PCR; TCRdb lists only in-frame clones, some missing. Of about 710,000 clones in the sample, about 14% were seen once. The antigens these receptors bind are not known. Regarding the study as a whole: In every one of the four CD4+ subsets, TCRB CDR3s were moderately but significantly shorter in Type 1 diabetes patients.

The sequenced sample consisted of naive CD4+ T cells from blood. The receptors were sampled from a young man with type 1 diabetes.

V is TRBV5-1 and J is TRBJ2-1, with D uncertain. Germline values: CDR1 SGHRS, CDR2 YFSETQ. The CDR3 loop spans 14 amino acids. V was clipped by 4 bases and J by 8 bases, with 16 bases between them. The CDR3 bases are TGCGCCAGCAGCACCCGACTCGGGCTCGATGAGCAGTTCTTC. Its translation is CASSTRLGLDEQFF.

The rearrangement links TRBV13 to TRBJ1-1; the D is unclear. V was pared by 5 bases and J by 1 base, with 8 bases between. The germline CDR1 and CDR2 sequences are PRHDT and FYEKMQ (reference sequence). This CDR3 is built from 13 residues. The CDR3 region is CASSLSRNTEAFF. The CDR3 bases are TGTGCCAGCAGCCTTAGTAGGAACACTGAAGCTTTCTTT.

This clone has a handful of counts. CDR3: CASSEGLADTGELFF. The CDR3 region has the DNA TGTGCCAGCAGTGAAGGGCTAGCGGACACCGGGGAGCTGTTTTTT. J is TRBJ2-2 and V is TRBV2; 7 nucleotides match TRBD2. The CDR3 has 15 residues. The germline CDR1 and CDR2 sequences are SNHLY and FYNNEI. The junction had 2 bases not matched to a gene; V was cut back by 1 base and J by 3 bases.

V usage is TRBV29-1 and J usage is TRBJ2-7; 8 nucleotides line up with TRBD2. The CDR3 runs to 13 residues. V trimming: 3 bases; J trimming: 1 base; junction bases outside the gene matches: 2. Germline assignment: CDR1 SQVTM and CDR2 ANQGSEA. CDR3 protein: CSVEKRGSYEQYF. DNA of the CDR3: TGCAGCGTTGAGAAGCGGGGGTCCTACGAGCAGTACTTC.

This clone was observed a handful of times. This chain connects TRBV5-1 to TRBJ2-5; the D gene could be TRBD1 or TRBD2 (6 bases each). Per germline, CDR1 SGHRS and CDR2 YFSETQ. Trimming pared 0 bases from V and 5 bases from J, leaving 20 bases between. The CDR3 has 17 residues. The CDR3: CASSLGIIQGAGETQYF. DNA of the CDR3: TGCGCCAGCAGCTTGGGGATTATACAGGGCGCGGGGGAGACCCAGTACTTC. Full variable domain (remainder filled in from reference TRBV5-1 and TRBJ2-5): KAGVTQTPRYLIKTRGQQVTLSCSPISGHRSVSWYQQTPGQGLQFLFEYFSETQRNKGNFPGRFSGRQFSNSRSEMNVSTLELGDSALYLCASSLGIIQGAGETQYFGPGTRLLVL.

This clone was observed a few times. The rearrangement joins TRBV7-2 to TRBJ2-2; D not certain. Trimming removed 5 bases from V and 6 bases from J, with 19 bases in between. The CDR3 has 16 residues. In germline, CDR1 is SGHTA, CDR2 FQGNSA. CDR3 amino acids: CASSAKTRRPSGELFF. As DNA, the CDR3 is TGTGCCAGCAGCGCAAAGACACGGCGGCCCTCCGGGGAGCTGTTTTTT.

This clone was seen a few times. The chain recombines TRBV6-5 with TRBJ2-2, with unresolved D. Germline assignment: CDR1 MNHEY and CDR2 SVGAGI. The CDR3 extends over 15 amino acids. Trimming left V 1 base short and J 1 base short, with 7 bases between. The CDR3 DNA follows: TGTGCCAGCAGTTACTTAAGGGTGAACACCGGGGAGCTGTTTTTT. This encodes CASSYLRVNTGELFF.

This clone was observed a few times. The chain joins TRBV28 to TRBJ1-1, with D possibly TRBD1 on 6 matching bases. CDR1 MDHEN and CDR2 SYDVKM come from the germline V gene. The CDR3 contains 18 residues. Between the trimmed V and J ends, which lost 6 bases and 0 bases, there was a span of 23 bases. CDR3 in amino acids: CASSPIPSETGLNTEAFF. CDR3 DNA: TGTGCCAGCAGCCCCATCCCCTCCGAGACAGGATTGAACACTGAAGCTTTCTTT.

This clone was seen a few times. This chain links TRBV6-5 with TRBJ2-7, with D possibly being TRBD1 or TRBD2 (5 bases each). Germline V lookup: CDR1 MNHEY, CDR2 SVGAGI. The CDR3 is 13 residues long. V lost 5 bases to trimming and J lost 4 bases, with 12 bases between them. The CDR3 DNA follows: TGTGCCAGCAGTGTGCCGGGGCATTACGAGCAGTACTTC. This encodes CASSVPGHYEQYF.

The V gene is TRBV6-6, the J gene TRBJ2-7; TRBD1 agrees at 12 bases. Germline V lookup: CDR1 MNHNY, CDR2 SVGAGI (reference sequence). Germline trimming cut 5 bases from V and 5 bases from J; bases unmatched to any gene: 7. The CDR3 length is 15 residues. The CDR3 DNA reads TGTGCCAGCAGTCCCCGGGACAGGGGGCCTAACGAGCAGTACTTC. Translated: CASSPRDRGPNEQYF.

This clone appeared a few times. CDR3 residues: CASSARDREDTIYF. The CDR3 DNA reads TGTGCCAGCAGCGCACGGGACAGGGAGGACACCATATATTTT. The chain recombines TRBV9 with TRBJ1-3, with TRBD1 matching over 9 bases. This CDR3 has 14 amino acids. J was trimmed by 8 bases and V by 3 bases; bases with no gene match: 6. Germline CDR1 reads SGDLS; CDR2 reads YYNGEE.

The chain joins TRBV5-4 to TRBJ1-2, with a tentative D call TRBD1 (6 bases). Trimming stripped 5 bases from V and 2 bases from J, with 10 bases between. Germline CDR1 SGHNT, CDR2 YYREEE (reference sequence). The CDR3 is made up of 13 amino acids. The CDR3 bases are TGTGCCAGCAGTACCACAGGGAACTATGGCTACACCTTC. As protein: CASSTTGNYGYTF.